These 20 T cell receptor beta chains share one sample of origin, sequenced in a study of T cells after yellow fever vaccination. TCRdb ran MiXCR on the 5' RACE reads and lists one entry per CDR3 protein. Of 500,000 to 650,000 distinct CDR3 sequences in the sample, about a sixth were seen once. Material: PBMCs, obtained 5 days after the first yellow fever vaccination. Receptors originate from a man aged 18 to 30 who received the YFV17D yellow fever vaccine.

This clonotype was picked up many times. The chain employs TRBV6-5 and TRBJ2-1; the D call may be TRBD1 or TRBD2 (5 bases each). The CDR3 has 14 amino acids. Per germline, CDR1 MNHEY and CDR2 SVGAGI. V was trimmed by 2 bases and J by 1 base, leaving 6 bases between them. Here the CDR3 reads CASSYGGSYNEQFF. In DNA form, the CDR3 reads TGTGCCAGCAGTTACGGGGGTTCCTACAATGAGCAGTTCTTC.

There are a few counts of this clonotype. The gene calls are TRBV7-2 and TRBJ2-2, with D hard to call. Trimming shortened V by 4 bases and J by 6 bases, and 9 bases separated the two germline ends. CDR3 size: 13 residues. The germline V gene has CDR1 SGHTA and CDR2 FQGNSA. The CDR3, as DNA: TGTGCCAGCAGCTCCCGCCCCGCCGGGGAGCTGTTTTTT. Its translation: CASSSRPAGELFF.

This chain links TRBV5-4 with TRBJ2-3; 9 positions agree with TRBD2. This CDR3 is built from 15 residues. Germline V lookup: CDR1 SGHNT, CDR2 YYREEE (reference sequence). The V and J ends lost 0 bases and 3 bases, in that order; junction bases with no gene match: 2. CDR3: CASSLETSGTDTQYF. DNA for the CDR3: TGTGCCAGCAGCTTGGAAACTAGCGGGACAGATACGCAGTATTTT. Looking up the rest from reference TRBV5-4 and TRBJ2-3 gives the full variable domain: ETGVTQSPTHLIKTRGQQVTLRCSSQSGHNTVSWYQQALGQGPQFIFQYYREEENGRGNFPPRFSGLQFPNYSSELNVNALELDDSALYLCASSLETSGTDTQYFGPGTRLTVL.

V usage is TRBV18 and J usage is TRBJ1-2; D call uncertain. CDR3 length: 15 residues. The germline V gene has CDR1 KGHSH and CDR2 LQKENI. Trimming took 6 bases from V and 13 from J, leaving 27 bases between them. In DNA, the CDR3 is TGTGCCAGCTCCCCCCCCGGTTCGCTCCCTGGCTTCTTCACCTTC. Translated: CASSPPGSLPGFFTF.

The gene calls are TRBV12-3 or TRBV12-4 and TRBJ2-7, with TRBD1 matching 7 bases. The CDR3 runs to 13 residues. Losses at the gene ends were 6 bases for V and 3 bases for J; bases not matched to a gene: 5. CDR3 in DNA: TGTGCCAGCAGGGCTTCAGGGGGCTACGAGCAGTACTTC. Its translation: CASRASGGYEQYF.

The chain is built from TRBV9 and TRBJ2-1, with D hard to call. The CDR3 has 15 residues. Germline V gene lookup returns CDR1 SGDLS and CDR2 YYNGEE. Trimming took 4 bases from V and 2 from J, leaving 13 bases between them. The CDR3 reads CASSPSAGPYNEQFF. The CDR3 nucleotides read TGTGCCAGCAGCCCCTCCGCTGGGCCCTACAATGAGCAGTTCTTC.

The chain links TRBV5-6 to TRBJ2-1; possible D gene TRBD2, 6 bases. V lost 0 bases, J lost 12 bases, and 16 bases lay in between. There are 14 residues in the CDR3. Germline CDR1 is SGHDT and CDR2 is YYEEEE. In DNA, the CDR3 is TGTGCCAGCAGCTTGGGGGACTCCCTACTTGGGCAGTTCTTC. This sequence encodes CASSLGDSLLGQFF.

This clonotype has just a few counts. This sequence joins TRBV5-5 and TRBJ2-4; 11 positions agree with TRBD1. Trimming removed 4 bases from V and 8 bases from J; junction bases left unmatched: 8. The CDR3 is made up of 15 amino acids. Germline V gene data show CDR1 as SGHKS and CDR2 as YYEKEE (reference sequence). Written as DNA, the CDR3 is TGTGCCAGCAGCCGACAGGACAGGGGGCGGGACATTCAGTACTTC. It encodes CASSRQDRGRDIQYF.

This clonotype has just a few counts. The gene calls are TRBV7-8 and TRBJ2-1, with D perhaps given as TRBD1 or TRBD2 (5 bases each). Germline lookup yields CDR1 SGHVS and CDR2 FQNEAQ. The CDR3 loop spans 12 amino acids. With 5 bases removed from V and 5 bases from J, the gap between germline ends came to 7 bases. CDR3 in DNA: TGTGCCAGCAGCGAGGGGAACAATGAGCAGTTCTTC. Protein sequence: CASSEGNNEQFF. Full variable domain (missing parts from reference TRBV7-8 and TRBJ2-1): GAGVSQSPRYKVAKRGQDVALRCDPISGHVSLFWYQQALGQGPEFLTYFQNEAQLDKSGLPSDRFFAERPEGSVSTLKIQRTQQEDSAVYLCASSEGNNEQFFGPGTRLTVL.

The J gene is TRBJ2-3, the V gene TRBV4-3; D tentatively reads TRBD1 or TRBD2 (7 bases each). The CDR3 totals 17 residues. Germline V gene sequence: CDR1 LGHNA, CDR2 YSLEER. Trimming took off 2 bases at V and 4 bases at J, with 19 bases between the two ends. Here the CDR3 DNA reads TGCGCCAGCAGCCAATGGGGAGGGGAGGGGGCGTCAGATACGCAGTATTTT. Translating it yields CASSQWGGEGASDTQYF.

The table lists this clonotype with a few counts. J is TRBJ2-5 and V is TRBV20-1, with D perhaps TRBD1 (5 bases). This CDR3 comprises 11 residues. Germline V lookup: CDR1 DFQATT, CDR2 SNEGSKA (reference sequence). V was pared by 4 bases and J by 5 bases, with 8 bases between. CDR3 bases: TGCAGTGCTACTAAGGGGGAGACCCAGTACTTC. Its translation is CSATKGETQYF.

The rearrangement uses TRBV27 and TRBJ2-1; tentatively, D is TRBD2 (6 bases). Per the germline V gene, CDR1 is MNHEY and CDR2 is SMNVEV (reference sequence). The germline V and J ends were trimmed by 8 bases and 2 bases, with 10 bases remaining between them. The CDR3 spans 13 residues. CDR3 coding DNA: TGTGCCAGCGGGTCTAGCGCCTACAATGAGCAGTTCTTC. Translation gives CASGSSAYNEQFF.

This clonotype appeared many times. The rearrangement uses TRBV20-1 and TRBJ2-7; D gene ambiguous. The germline gives CDR1 DFQATT, CDR2 SNEGSKA (reference sequence). Trimming left V 3 bases short and J 0 bases short, with 12 bases between. The CDR3 spans 14 residues. CDR3 DNA: TGCAGTGCTAGCGGCCTACCTGGCTCCTACGAGCAGTACGTC. This encodes CSASGLPGSYEQYV.

The gene calls are TRBV7-2 and TRBJ2-3; 7 positions match TRBD1. Losses at the gene ends were 0 bases for V and 4 bases for J; bases not matched to a gene: 7. Germline V gene data show CDR1 as SGHTA and CDR2 as FQGNSA. The length of the CDR3 is 16 residues. The CDR3 DNA reads TGTGCCAGCAGCTTAGCGACAGGGTATGGGTCAGATACGCAGTATTTT. It specifies CASSLATGYGSDTQYF.

The V call is TRBV9, the J call TRBJ1-1, with unresolved D. V lost 4 bases and J lost 4, with 11 bases in between. This CDR3 contains 13 residues. Looked up from germline, CDR1 is SGDLS and CDR2 is YYNGEE. The CDR3 protein is CASSFTSGTEAFF. The CDR3, as DNA: TGTGCCAGCAGCTTTACATCCGGCACTGAAGCTTTCTTT.

The DNA for the CDR3 is TGTGCCAGCAGCTCCCAGGACAGGGAAGCTTTCTTT. Protein: CASSSQDREAFF. This chain links TRBV5-6 with TRBJ1-1; TRBD1 agrees at 7 bases. Germline V gives CDR1 SGHDT, CDR2 YYEEEE. The ends lost 3 bases at V and 8 bases at J; junction bases unmatched: 4. This CDR3 contains 12 residues.

This clonotype was seen ten or more times. This rearrangement joins TRBV5-1 to TRBJ2-3; 9 bases align to TRBD1. Trimming cost V 4 bases and J 3 bases; bases outside gene matches: 3. Germline V CDR1 and CDR2: SGHRS, YFSETQ. The CDR3 consists of 14 residues. CDR3: CASSPDRGTDTQYF. CDR3 coding DNA: TGCGCCAGCAGCCCGGACAGGGGAACAGATACGCAGTATTTT.

This clonotype occurred once. This rearrangement joins TRBV5-6 to TRBJ2-5, with TRBD1 matching 7 bases. V dropped 4 bases and J dropped 5; count of bases not matched to a gene: 8. Per germline, CDR1 SGHDT and CDR2 YYEEEE. The CDR3 covers 14 residues. CDR3 loop: CASSTTGSRETQYF. The CDR3 DNA follows: TGTGCCAGCAGCACGACAGGGAGCCGGGAGACCCAGTACTTC.

This clonotype was counted at least ten times. V gene TRBV24-1 combines with J gene TRBJ2-3; 7 bases align to TRBD1. Germline lookup yields CDR1 KGHDR and CDR2 SFDVKD. The V segment lost 0 bases and the J segment 6 bases; nucleotides outside the gene matches: 8. CDR3 length equals 16 residues. The CDR3: CATSDLTDRAADTQYF. Here the CDR3 DNA reads TGTGCCACCAGTGATTTGACCGACAGGGCAGCCGATACGCAGTATTTT.

The chain couples TRBV21-1 to TRBJ2-3; no DNA check was done on the table's D call, TRBD1. TRBV21-1 has pseudogene status. This CDR3 is built from 17 residues. CDR3 bases: TGTGCCAGCAGCATGGGACAGGCAATTACTCATTTGGGTACGCAGTATTTT. Translated: CASSMGQAITHLGTQYF.